A single sample gave rise to the 29 T cell receptor beta chains below, sequenced in a study of blood T cell repertoires in COVID-19. Measured with immunoSEQ multiplex PCR; TCRdb has only the in-frame clones, and not every one. The sample carries 200,000 to 250,000 clones, about 86% recorded once. Material for sequencing was peripheral blood. The receptors come from a woman aged 25 to 45 who had recovered from COVID-19.

This chain links TRBV5-1 with TRBJ1-5, with TRBD1 matching over 9 bases. The trim removed 3 bases at V and 4 bases at J, leaving 5 bases unmatched. The germline V gene encodes CDR1 SGHRS and CDR2 YFSETQ. This CDR3 has 15 residues. CDR3 nucleotide sequence: TGCGCCAGCAGCTGGACAGGGGTGCGGAATCAGCCCCAGCATTTT. As protein: CASSWTGVRNQPQHF.

The V gene is TRBV20-1, the J gene TRBJ2-2; D unresolved. The germline V and J ends were trimmed by 5 bases and 6 bases, with 7 bases remaining between them. The germline V gene encodes CDR1 DFQATT and CDR2 SNEGSKA (reference sequence). This CDR3 has 11 residues. CDR3 DNA sequence: TGCAGTGCTTTCCGAGCCGGGGAGCTGTTTTTT. Amino acids: CSAFRAGELFF.

The J gene is TRBJ2-1, the V gene TRBV6-4; D call uncertain. There are 13 residues in the CDR3. The germline V gene has CDR1 MRHNA and CDR2 SNTAGT. Trimming stripped 4 bases from V and 4 bases from J, with 8 bases between. The CDR3 here is CASSVAFYNEQFF. CDR3 in DNA: TGTGCCAGCAGTGTGGCTTTTTACAATGAGCAGTTCTTC.

J is TRBJ2-2 and V is TRBV5-5; D not certain. CDR1 and CDR2 (germline): SGHKS, YYEKEE (reference sequence). The V gene lost 1 base and the J gene lost 4 bases, with 14 bases spanning the gap. CDR3 size: 16 residues. This CDR3 is CASSLYGRKSTGELFF. CDR3 DNA: TGTGCCAGCAGCTTGTATGGGCGTAAGTCCACCGGGGAGCTGTTTTTT. The full variable domain, its missing parts supplied by reference TRBV5-5 and TRBJ2-2, is DAGVTQSPTHLIKTRGQQVTLRCSPISGHKSVSWYQQVLGQGPQFIFQYYEKEERGRGNFPDRFSARQFPNYSSELNVNALLLGDSALYLCASSLYGRKSTGELFFGEGSRLTVL.

V is TRBV29-1 and J is TRBJ2-7; 10 bases match TRBD2. This CDR3 has 14 amino acids. Trimming cost V 4 bases and J 6 bases; bases outside gene matches: 9. Germline values: CDR1 SQVTM, CDR2 ANQGSEA. The CDR3 region has the DNA TGCAGCGTTGGGGGCCTAGCGGGAGAACGCGAGCAGTACTTC. Translation: CSVGGLAGEREQYF.

J is TRBJ2-5 and V is TRBV6-5; 10 bases match TRBD1. The CDR3 has 15 amino acids. J lost 4 bases, V lost 7 bases, and 9 bases had no gene match. Germline V gene lookup returns CDR1 MNHEY and CDR2 SVGAGI. The CDR3 reads CASTTKDRGRETQYF. For the CDR3, the DNA is TGTGCCAGCACAACGAAGGACAGGGGGAGAGAGACCCAGTACTTC.

V usage is TRBV11-1 and J usage is TRBJ2-7; D may be TRBD2 (6 bases). V gave up 2 bases and J gave up 5 bases, with 13 bases separating them. The germline gives CDR1 SGHAT, CDR2 FQDESV (reference sequence). The CDR3 has 14 amino acids. CDR3 in amino acids: CASSLLSSENEQYF. The CDR3 DNA reads TGTGCCAGCAGCTTATTGTCTAGCGAGAACGAGCAGTACTTC.

This clone was detected many times. The gene calls are TRBV28 and TRBJ1-5, with D possibly matching TRBD1 (5 bases). V was shortened by 4 bases and J by 2 bases, with 12 bases between the two germline ends. CDR1 is MDHEN and CDR2 is SYDVKM in the germline V gene. CDR3 length: 15 residues. The CDR3 DNA is TGTGCCAGCAGTTCCCGCAGGGAACGCAATCAGCCCCAGCATTTT. Protein sequence: CASSSRRERNQPQHF.

This chain links TRBV2 with TRBJ2-1, with 7 bases aligning to TRBD1. This CDR3 contains 16 residues. Germline V gene data show CDR1 as SNHLY and CDR2 as FYNNEI. With V trimmed by 6 bases and J by 8 bases, 16 bases remained unmatched. CDR3 sequence (DNA): TGTGCCAGCAGCGGTGGCCGGTCTACAGGGGACGATGAGCAGTTCTTC. Its protein product is CASSGGRSTGDDEQFF.

This clone was observed a few times. The chain is built from TRBV19 and TRBJ2-7; 7 nucleotides match TRBD1. J gave up 3 bases and V 3 bases, and 8 bases lay outside the gene matches. The CDR3 is made up of 15 amino acids. Germline CDR1 LNHDA, CDR2 SQIVND (reference sequence). The CDR3 is CASSMSPRTGYEQYF. The CDR3 DNA sequence: TGTGCCAGTAGTATGTCACCTAGGACAGGCTACGAGCAGTACTTC.

The J gene is TRBJ2-1, the V gene TRBV4-1, with 10 nucleotides matching TRBD2. Trimming at V came to 1 base and at J to 0 bases, leaving 3 bases not matched to a gene. CDR3 length: 17 residues. CDR1 and CDR2 from the germline V gene are MGHRA and YSYEKL. In DNA, the CDR3 is TGCGCCAGCAGCCAAGTAGCTAGCGGGGGCTCCTACAATGAGCAGTTCTTC. It translates to CASSQVASGGSYNEQFF.

This chain uses TRBV6-1 with TRBJ2-5; D is unresolved. Trimming shortened V by 2 bases and J by 3 bases, and 7 bases separated the two germline ends. This CDR3 has 13 amino acids. Germline V gene lookup returns CDR1 MNHNS and CDR2 SASEGT. The CDR3 coding sequence is TGTGCCAGCAGTGAATACCGCGAAGAGACCCAGTACTTC. It codes for CASSEYREETQYF.

The chain recombines TRBV4-2 with TRBJ2-1, with TRBD1 matching 9 bases. V was pared by 4 bases and J by 5 bases, with 9 bases of the junction left unmatched. The germline gives CDR1 LGHNA, CDR2 YNFKEQ. CDR3 length: 16 residues. The CDR3 loop is CASSPSPGQGHNEQFF. CDR3 coding DNA: TGTGCCAGCAGCCCTTCCCCGGGACAGGGCCACAATGAGCAGTTCTTC.

For the CDR3, the DNA is TGTGCCAGAAGCTTGCCGATAATGGCGGGAGATTCCGATGAGCAGTTCTTC. It encodes CARSLPIMAGDSDEQFF. V is TRBV5-3 and J is TRBJ2-1; 7 positions agree with TRBD2. TRBV5-3 is an ORF; its function is uncertain. V lost 1 base and J lost 8; bases outside the gene matches: 15. The CDR3 consists of 17 residues.

The chain couples TRBV19 to TRBJ2-5, with 8 bases aligning to TRBD1. Germline values: CDR1 LNHDA, CDR2 SQIVND (reference sequence). The CDR3 runs 14 residues. V lost 3 bases, J lost 3 bases, and 3 bases stayed unmatched. CDR3 sequence (DNA): TGTGCCAGTAGTATCCAGGGGGCGAAAGAGACCCAGTACTTC. Its translation is CASSIQGAKETQYF.

V is TRBV10-3 and J is TRBJ1-3; TRBD1 aligns across 8 bases. Germline lookup yields CDR1 ENHRY and CDR2 SYGVKD. This CDR3 spans 14 amino acids. V shed 3 bases and J 4 bases; nucleotides not matched to a gene: 2. In nucleotides, the CDR3 is TGTGCCATCAGTGACAGGGGGCCGGGAAACACCATATATTTT. The encoded protein is CAISDRGPGNTIYF.

The chain combines TRBV4-1 with TRBJ2-7, with 9 positions matching TRBD2. The CDR3 is 17 residues long. J lost 2 bases, V lost 2 bases, and 10 bases had no gene match. CDR1 is MGHRA and CDR2 is YSYEKL in the germline V gene. CDR3 loop: CASSQQTGGGRAYEQYF. Here the CDR3 DNA reads TGCGCCAGCAGCCAACAAACCGGTGGCGGGAGGGCCTACGAGCAGTACTTC.

This sequence joins TRBV19 and TRBJ2-3; 7 positions match TRBD1. Germline loops: CDR1 LNHDA, CDR2 SQIVND (reference sequence). V trimming: 6 bases; J trimming: 2 bases; junction bases outside the gene matches: 2. This CDR3 region has 13 residues. The CDR3 DNA sequence: TGTGCCAGTAGGGACAGGATCACAGATACGCAGTATTTT. The encoded protein is CASRDRITDTQYF.

The J gene is TRBJ2-1, the V gene TRBV21-1; whether TRBD1, the table's D call, matches the DNA was not checked. TRBV21-1 is a recognized pseudogene. This CDR3 region has 18 residues. CDR3: CASSKDQTGGWSHNEQFF. In DNA, the CDR3 is TGTGCCAGCAGCAAAGATCAGACAGGGGGCTGGAGTCACAATGAGCAGTTCTTC.

This clone was counted ten times or more. This sample also contains other DNA sequences that code for the same CDR3. This chain connects TRBV5-1 to TRBJ2-7; TRBD1 is a possible D gene (6 bases). Deletions cut 0 bases from V and 2 bases from J, with 9 bases between. This CDR3 spans 14 amino acids. CDR1 is SGHRS, CDR2 YFSETQ, per germline. CDR3 DNA sequence: TGCGCCAGCAGCTTGGAACAGGGAGCCTACGAGCAGTACTTC. Translating it yields CASSLEQGAYEQYF.

This rearrangement joins TRBV5-4 to TRBJ2-7; 7 bases map to TRBD2. Germline V gene lookup returns CDR1 SGHNT and CDR2 YYREEE (reference sequence). The CDR3 covers 14 residues. The V gene end was trimmed by 5 bases and the J gene end by 3 bases; junction bases not matched to a gene: 8. CDR3 sequence: CASSPRERGYEQYF. CDR3 DNA sequence: TGTGCCAGCAGTCCCAGGGAGCGGGGCTACGAGCAGTACTTC.

The chain carries TRBV9 and TRBJ2-3; perhaps TRBD2 as D (5 bases). CDR3 length equals 16 residues. Trimming removed 0 bases at V and 1 base at J, with 12 bases between. CDR1 is SGDLS, CDR2 YYNGEE, per germline. The CDR3 DNA reads as TGTGCCAGCAGCGTAGCTGGCTCCGGGGGCACAGATACGCAGTATTTT. It encodes CASSVAGSGGTDTQYF.

The chain is built from TRBV6-5 and TRBJ2-2; perhaps TRBD1 as D (7 bases). CDR1 MNHEY and CDR2 SVGAGI come from the germline V gene. The V end lost 5 bases, the J end lost 3 bases, and 13 bases lay between the germline ends. The CDR3 has 15 amino acids. DNA for the CDR3: TGTGCCAGCAGTAGGCGGGACAGAGACACCGGGGAGCTGTTTTTT. It yields the protein CASSRRDRDTGELFF.

This clone was recorded a few times. The V call is TRBV28, the J call TRBJ1-1; possibly TRBD1 for D (5 bases). The CDR3 has 17 amino acids. Trimming cost V 2 bases and J 5 bases, with 21 bases left between them. The germline V gene has CDR1 MDHEN and CDR2 SYDVKM. The CDR3 sequence: CASSLPDKGPRLTEAFF. CDR3 bases: TGTGCCAGCAGTTTACCGGACAAGGGGCCCCGGTTGACTGAAGCTTTCTTT.

This clone appeared a few times. The chain links TRBV6-2 or TRBV6-3 to TRBJ2-7, with 12 bases lining up with TRBD2. Looked up from germline, CDR1 is MNHEY and CDR2 is SVGEGT. Unmatched junction bases numbered 2, after V lost 5 bases and J lost 3 bases. This CDR3 is 14 amino acids long. The CDR3 nucleotides are TGTGCCAGCAGTGGGACTAGCGGGCACTACGAGCAGTACTTC. Protein sequence: CASSGTSGHYEQYF.

This clone appeared a single time. Other DNA sequences from this sample encode an identical CDR3 as well. V usage is TRBV9 and J usage is TRBJ2-6; a weak D match, TRBD2 (5 bases). CDR3 size: 15 residues. Trimming took off 1 base at V and 2 bases at J, with 7 bases between the two ends. The germline CDR1 and CDR2 sequences are SGDLS and YYNGEE. CDR3 DNA: TGTGCCAGCAGCGTATCCGGGGCTGGGGCCAACGTCCTGACTTTC. Amino acids: CASSVSGAGANVLTF.

The V and J genes are TRBV19 and TRBJ1-5; TRBD1 might be the D (5 bases). Between the trimmed V and J ends, which lost 3 bases and 0 bases, there was a span of 15 bases. CDR3 length equals 17 residues. The germline gives CDR1 LNHDA, CDR2 SQIVND (reference sequence). The DNA of the CDR3 is TGTGCCAGTAGTATCGTCCGGGGGAGGTATAGCAATCAGCCCCAGCATTTT. Its translation: CASSIVRGRYSNQPQHF.

The CDR3 bases are TGTGCCAGCAGCTTACCCTATTCCTACAATGAGCAGTTCTTC. Translated: CASSLPYSYNEQFF. The rearrangement links TRBV7-2 to TRBJ2-1, with D hard to call. V lost 2 bases, J lost 1 base, and 6 bases lay in between. Germline CDR1 is SGHTA and CDR2 is FQGNSA. The CDR3 spans 14 residues.

The chain combines TRBV4-2 with TRBJ2-3, with TRBD2 matching 9 bases. The CDR3 sequence is 16 residues long. With 6 bases clipped from V and 4 bases from J, the junction kept 11 bases outside the gene matches. Germline values: CDR1 LGHNA, CDR2 YNFKEQ. CDR3 amino acids: CASRGVAGAVADTQYF. In DNA, the CDR3 is TGTGCCAGCAGAGGTGTAGCGGGAGCAGTCGCAGATACGCAGTATTTT.